This T cell receptor beta chain comes out of a study of cytomegalovirus exposure and HLA in healthy donors. Study conclusions and caveats: According to an earlier analysis, most TCR beta V segments yielded productive rearrangements about 90% or about 30% of the time. In vitro data verified three CMV-associated chains as specific for CMV antigens.

Germline-derived CDR1 and CDR2 are MDHEN and SYDVKM. The CDR3 is made up of 14 amino acids. Trimming took off 3 bases at V and 5 bases at J, with 10 bases between the two ends. The primer mix had 60 Vbeta and 13 Jbeta primers. The protocol was immunoSEQ multiplex PCR, while the TCRdb copy is restricted to in-frame clones and leaves out a portion. This sample has 110,000 to 150,000 clones, with approximately 80% found just once. This clone was seen a handful of times. Its antigen is unknown. The chain is built from TRBV28 and TRBJ2-2, with TRBD1 as a possible D gene (5 bases). This receptor was taken from a male donor in good health and CMV-seronegative. The sequenced material came from PBMCs. The DNA of the CDR3 is TGTGCCAGCAGTTTTTCTCAGGGTACCGGGGAGCTGTTTTTT. Translating gives CASSFSQGTGELFF.